The next 4 T cell receptor beta chains were all read from a single sample in a study of blood T cell repertoires in COVID-19. Assay: immunoSEQ multiplex PCR; the TCRdb copy retains only in-frame clones and omits some. The sample contains about 320,000 clones, 90% of which appear only once. The sequenced sample consisted of PBMCs or T cells enriched from blood (not recorded which). The source of these receptors is a man between 60 and 75 years old who had recovered from COVID-19.

The rearrangement uses TRBV6-2 or TRBV6-3 and TRBJ2-7, with D uncertain. This CDR3 is 12 amino acids long. The germline gives CDR1 MNHEY, CDR2 SVGEGT. V lost 4 bases and J lost 4, with 8 bases in between. CDR3: CASSLGLYEQYF. The CDR3 region has the DNA TGTGCCAGCAGTTTGGGCTTATACGAGCAGTACTTC.

V gene TRBV6-1 combines with J gene TRBJ2-7; D unresolved. Germline-derived CDR1 and CDR2 are MNHNS and SASEGT. CDR3 size: 14 residues. Trimming removed 1 base from V and 7 bases from J, with 14 bases in between. This CDR3 reads CASSEGGTKWEQYF. The CDR3 DNA follows: TGTGCCAGCAGTGAAGGAGGAACCAAGTGGGAGCAGTACTTC.

This sequence joins TRBV5-1 and TRBJ1-3; D unclear. V lost 2 bases, J lost 1 base, and 13 bases lay in between. CDR3 length equals 16 residues. Germline V gene lookup returns CDR1 SGHRS and CDR2 YFSETQ. The CDR3 spells CASSLEVIDSGNTIYF. The DNA of the CDR3 is TGCGCCAGCAGCTTAGAGGTCATAGATTCTGGAAACACCATATATTTT.

A single count supports this clone. J is TRBJ1-5 and V is TRBV13; 8 bases fit TRBD1. The CDR3 is 14 amino acids. The germline CDR1 and CDR2 sequences are PRHDT and FYEKMQ (reference sequence). Trimming at V came to 5 bases and at J to 4 bases, leaving 4 bases not matched to a gene. The CDR3 nucleotides read TGTGCCAGCAGCCAAGGACAGGGAAATCAGCCCCAGCATTTT. Translating gives CASSQGQGNQPQHF.